These 15 T cell receptor beta chains share one sample of origin, sequenced in a study of blood T cell repertoires in COVID-19. The table came from immunoSEQ multiplex PCR; TCRdb's copy has only in-frame clones and leaves some out. Of 230,000 or so clones in the sample, approximately 92% are singletons; the top ten hold roughly 4.5%. Material: peripheral blood. These TCRs come from a woman aged 40 to 50 who had recovered from COVID-19.

The rearrangement links TRBV10-3 to TRBJ2-2; D is uncertain. CDR3 size: 13 residues. V lost 7 bases to trimming and J lost 0 bases, with 6 bases between them. Germline CDR1 is ENHRY and CDR2 is SYGVKD. The CDR3: CAIKHTNTGELFF. The CDR3 nucleotides read TGTGCCATCAAGCATACGAACACCGGGGAGCTGTTTTTT.

The count of this clone is one. The V and J genes are TRBV5-1 and TRBJ2-6; TRBD2 might be the D (5 bases). Germline CDR1 reads SGHRS; CDR2 reads YFSETQ. V was shortened by 1 base and J by 3 bases, with 17 bases between the two germline ends. The CDR3 is 18 amino acids. CDR3: CASSLLPGGAVGANVLTF. In DNA, the CDR3 is TGCGCCAGCAGCTTGCTTCCAGGTGGAGCGGTTGGGGCCAACGTCCTGACTTTC.

J is TRBJ1-4 and V is TRBV5-1, with unresolved D. CDR3 length: 17 amino acids. Germline-derived CDR1 and CDR2 are SGHRS and YFSETQ. V gave up 0 bases and J gave up 4 bases, with 16 bases separating them. Written as DNA, the CDR3 is TGCGCCAGCAGCTTGGCCAACTCGGGGTCGGGTAATGAAAAACTGTTTTTT. Amino acid sequence: CASSLANSGSGNEKLFF.

In its sample, this clone was seen once. This chain connects TRBV28 to TRBJ2-1; D gene unclear. The CDR3 covers 13 residues. Germline CDR1 and CDR2: MDHEN and SYDVKM. The V end lost 7 bases, the J end lost 3 bases, and 10 bases lay between the germline ends. The CDR3 DNA is TGTGCCAGCACCCCCGACTTCTACAATGAGCAGTTCTTC. Translating it yields CASTPDFYNEQFF.

The CDR3 loop reads CASSPQGVGYTF. CDR3 DNA sequence: TGTGCCAGCAGCCCACAGGGAGTCGGCTACACCTTC. This chain links TRBV7-6 with TRBJ1-2, with a weak D call TRBD1 (6 bases). This CDR3 region has 12 residues. The germline V gene encodes CDR1 SGHVS and CDR2 FNYEAQ. The V and J ends lost 5 bases and 8 bases respectively, with 12 bases between them.

The chain links TRBV5-1 to TRBJ2-5; 11 nucleotides line up with TRBD2. This CDR3 region has 15 residues. Germline-derived CDR1 and CDR2 are SGHRS and YFSETQ. V gave up 6 bases and J gave up 2 bases; unmatched junction bases: 6. CDR3: CASKDLAGGQETQYF. Here the CDR3 DNA reads TGCGCCAGCAAGGATTTAGCGGGGGGGCAAGAGACCCAGTACTTC. Full variable domain (missing parts from reference TRBV5-1 and TRBJ2-5): KAGVTQTPRYLIKTRGQQVTLSCSPISGHRSVSWYQQTPGQGLQFLFEYFSETQRNKGNFPGRFSGRQFSNSRSEMNVSTLELGDSALYLCASKDLAGGQETQYFGPGTRLLVL.

The sample holds one count of this clone. This chain links TRBV18 with TRBJ1-5; weak D call: TRBD1 (5 bases). The CDR3 totals 16 residues. Trimming took off 3 bases at V and 3 bases at J, with 15 bases between the two ends. Per the germline V gene, CDR1 is KGHSH and CDR2 is LQKENI. The CDR3 loop is CASSPREGSDNQPQHF. The CDR3 region has the DNA TGTGCCAGCTCACCTCGGGAGGGGTCGGACAATCAGCCCCAGCATTTT.

V and J are TRBV5-4 and TRBJ1-2, with D unresolved. The CDR3 runs to 13 residues. The V end lost 3 bases, the J end lost 8 bases, and 14 bases lay between the germline ends. Germline V gene lookup returns CDR1 SGHNT and CDR2 YYREEE (reference sequence). The CDR3: CASSSARLGGYTF. The DNA of the CDR3 is TGTGCCAGCAGCTCGGCCCGACTTGGAGGCTACACCTTC. Based on the CDR3 plus reference TRBV5-4 and TRBJ1-2, the full variable domain is ETGVTQSPTHLIKTRGQQVTLRCSSQSGHNTVSWYQQALGQGPQFIFQYYREEENGRGNFPPRFSGLQFPNYSSELNVNALELDDSALYLCASSSARLGGYTFGSGTRLTVV.

The chain links TRBV5-1 to TRBJ2-3; D is perhaps TRBD2 (5 bases). CDR3 length equals 14 residues. The V gene lost 3 bases and the J gene lost 4 bases, with 12 bases spanning the gap. The germline V gene has CDR1 SGHRS and CDR2 YFSETQ. CDR3 loop: CASSYRGFADTQYF. CDR3 nucleotides: TGCGCCAGCAGCTACAGAGGGTTCGCAGATACGCAGTATTTT.

V gene TRBV3-1 (or the pseudogene TRBV3-2) combines with J gene TRBJ1-2; the match to TRBD1 covers 7 bases. The CDR3 runs 13 residues. Germline V gene data show CDR1 as LGHDT and CDR2 as YNNKEL (reference sequence). Unmatched junction bases numbered 10, after V lost 7 bases and J lost 8 bases. The CDR3 loop is CASTKKDRWGYTF. CDR3 sequence (DNA): TGTGCCAGCACCAAGAAGGACAGGTGGGGCTACACCTTC.

The CDR3 region is CASSPKGATAGELFF. The CDR3 DNA sequence: TGTGCCAGCTCACCAAAGGGGGCGACGGCCGGGGAGCTGTTTTTT. This rearrangement joins TRBV18 to TRBJ2-2, with TRBD1 matching 7 bases. Trimming cost V 2 bases and J 6 bases; bases outside gene matches: 6. CDR3 length: 15 amino acids. The V gene's germline CDR1 is KGHSH and CDR2 LQKENI.

This rearrangement joins TRBV6-1 to TRBJ2-5; 8 bases fit TRBD1. Germline V CDR1 and CDR2: MNHNS, SASEGT. CDR3 length: 11 amino acids. The trim removed 2 bases at V and 13 bases at J, leaving 3 bases unmatched. The CDR3 spells CASSERDRTYF. As DNA, the CDR3 is TGTGCCAGCAGTGAACGGGACAGGACGTACTTC.

Here the CDR3 DNA reads TGTGCCTGCACCCTAGCGGGACTCACAGATACGCAGTATTTT. Amino acids: CACTLAGLTDTQYF. The chain employs TRBV30 and TRBJ2-3; TRBD2 matches at 9 bases. The CDR3 contains 14 residues. The germline V gene has CDR1 GTSNPN and CDR2 SVGIG (reference sequence). J lost 2 bases, V lost 6 bases, and 6 bases had no gene match.

The rearrangement uses TRBV30 and TRBJ1-2; no clear D. Germline loops: CDR1 GTSNPN, CDR2 SVGIG (reference sequence). V was clipped by 4 bases and J by 4 bases, with 10 bases between them. This CDR3 has 12 amino acids. Written as DNA, the CDR3 is TGTGCCTGGAATAGTGAGGGCTATGGCTACACCTTC. Protein sequence: CAWNSEGYGYTF.

This clone was detected only once. The chain employs TRBV15 and TRBJ1-1, with TRBD1 identical over 7 bases. The length of the CDR3 is 15 residues. The germline V gene encodes CDR1 LNHNV and CDR2 YYDKDF (reference sequence). V trimming: 4 bases; J trimming: 4 bases; junction bases outside the gene matches: 9. The chain's CDR3 is CATSKGGRGVTEAFF. The CDR3 DNA reads as TGTGCCACCAGCAAGGGGGGCAGGGGGGTCACTGAAGCTTTCTTT.